The next 25 T cell receptor beta chains were all read from a single sample in a study of post-analysis software for immune sequencing data. General observations from the study: Included in a set of about five TRBV segments more frequent in patients than controls were TRBV5-6, TRBV5-1 and TRBV20-1.

Every TCR beta cDNA library bore unique molecular identifiers. Each CDR3 protein gets one entry after TCRdb re-called the PCR reads with MiXCR. This table has about 800,000 distinct CDR3 sequences, 25% to 30% appearing once. What these receptors recognize is not known. Sequencing input: blood. These receptor sequences come from a girl aged 5 to 17 with multiple sclerosis.

The table lists this clonotype with a count of one. The chain carries TRBV5-1 and TRBJ2-5; no clear D gene. There are 15 residues in the CDR3. V was clipped by 0 bases and J by 1 base, with 10 bases between them. Germline-derived CDR1 and CDR2 are SGHRS and YFSETQ. CDR3 in DNA: TGCGCCAGCAGCTTGGCAGGAGCGCCCCAAGAGACCCAGTACTTC. Its protein product is CASSLAGAPQETQYF.

The chain has TRBV9 and TRBJ1-3; no clear D. Looked up from germline, CDR1 is SGDLS and CDR2 is YYNGEE. This CDR3 region has 16 residues. Trimming stripped 0 bases from V and 4 bases from J, with 14 bases between. The CDR3 sequence is CASSVVPRVSGNTIYF. The CDR3 region has the DNA TGTGCCAGCAGCGTAGTCCCCCGGGTATCCGGAAACACCATATATTTT.

This clonotype was picked up a small number of times. V gene TRBV28 combines with J gene TRBJ1-2, with 7 bases that match TRBD1. With 7 bases clipped from V and 8 bases from J, the junction kept 13 bases outside the gene matches. The CDR3 consists of 14 residues. Germline CDR1 MDHEN, CDR2 SYDVKM. In DNA form, the CDR3 reads TGTGCCAGCACAGGGACAGCTGTTGGAGGGGGCTACACCTTC. Protein sequence: CASTGTAVGGGYTF.

Concerning this clonotype: This may arise from a read error, as a much more abundant clone is one base away. The chain recombines TRBV20-1 with TRBJ2-5; the D is unclear. Trimming took 3 bases from V and 5 from J, leaving 19 bases between them. CDR1 DFQATT and CDR2 SNEGSKA come from the germline V gene (reference sequence). CDR3 size: 15 residues. The CDR3 DNA reads as TGCAGTGCTAGTGTTTTCGGACGACCAAATGAGACCCAGTACTTC. Its protein product is CSASVFGRPNETQYF.

The V and J genes are TRBV29-1 and TRBJ2-1, with 9 bases matching TRBD2. The CDR3 sequence is 15 residues long. The V gene end was trimmed by 6 bases and the J gene end by 6 bases; junction bases not matched to a gene: 12. Germline CDR1 and CDR2: SQVTM and ANQGSEA. The CDR3, as DNA: TGCAGCGTAAGAGTAGCGGGAGAGACTGGCAATGAGCAGTTCTTC. Its translation is CSVRVAGETGNEQFF.

V usage is TRBV7-9 and J usage is TRBJ2-3; D gene ambiguous. Germline V gene data show CDR1 as SEHNR and CDR2 as FQNEAQ (reference sequence). The CDR3 has 15 amino acids. V shed 3 bases and J shed 3 bases, with 13 bases lying between them. The CDR3, as DNA: TGTGCCAGCAGCTTTATAACAGAATCTACAGATACGCAGTATTTT. The encoded protein is CASSFITESTDTQYF.

This clonotype was counted between two and nine times. The CDR3 region has the DNA TGTGCCAGCAGGCCTACAGGGCCCTCGAACACTGAAGCTTTCTTT. Its translation is CASRPTGPSNTEAFF. This sequence joins TRBV11-1 and TRBJ1-1, with D maybe TRBD1 (6 bases). Deletions cut 6 bases from V and 1 base from J, with 15 bases between. CDR3 length: 15 residues. Germline CDR1 SGHAT, CDR2 FQDESV (reference sequence).

The rearrangement joins TRBV10-3 to TRBJ2-5; unclear D gene. V lost 8 bases and J lost 5, with 9 bases in between. This CDR3 region has 11 residues. Germline-derived CDR1 and CDR2 are ENHRY and SYGVKD. Here the CDR3 DNA reads TGTGCCATCGGGTCGTCGGAGACCCAGTACTTC. Amino acids: CAIGSSETQYF.

This clonotype was seen ten or more times. The rearrangement uses TRBV7-9 and TRBJ2-7; no clear D gene. Germline assignment: CDR1 SEHNR and CDR2 FQNEAQ (reference sequence). V lost 6 bases, J lost 3 bases, and 9 bases lay in between. CDR3 size: 12 residues. In DNA, the CDR3 is TGTGCCAGCAGTTCGGACGGCTACGAGCAGTACTTC. Its protein is CASSSDGYEQYF.

About this clonotype itself: One junction end does not reproduce the germline sequence, and a read error may be involved. The rearrangement uses TRBV6-1 and TRBJ2-1, with 11 bases matching TRBD1. Germline CDR1 reads MNHNS; CDR2 reads SASEGT. The CDR3 extends over 16 amino acids. CDR3 in amino acids: CASSPGQGVGWNGQFF. CDR3 bases: TGTGCCAGCAGTCCGGGACAGGGGGTAGGGTGGAATGGGCAGTTCTTC.

This clonotype turned up a few times. This chain joins TRBV5-6 and TRBJ2-1, with 8 bases identical to TRBD2. This CDR3 region has 11 residues. Germline CDR1 and CDR2: SGHDT and YYEEEE. V was pared by 4 bases and J by 12 bases, with 3 bases of the junction left unmatched. In DNA, the CDR3 is TGTGCCAGCAGCATCGGACTAGCGCAGTTCTTC. Its translation: CASSIGLAQFF.

The chain links TRBV4-3 to TRBJ2-3; TRBD1 matches 8 bases. Germline values: CDR1 LGHNA, CDR2 YSLEER. V shed 1 base, J shed 6 bases, and the junction held 12 bases outside the gene matches. This CDR3 contains 17 residues. CDR3 DNA sequence: TGCGCCAGCAGCCAAGTTAGCCAGGGGGCCTCCTACGATACGCAGTATTTT. This gives the protein CASSQVSQGASYDTQYF.

This clonotype was seen at least ten times. The chain employs TRBV12-3 or TRBV12-4 and TRBJ1-6; a possible D gene is TRBD1 (5 bases). This CDR3 is built from 13 residues. Trimming left V 2 bases short and J 6 bases short, with 5 bases between. In DNA form, the CDR3 reads TGTGCCAGCAGTTTACAGGGTAATTCACCCCTCCACTTT. It yields the protein CASSLQGNSPLHF.

This clonotype was counted a few times. This rearrangement joins TRBV10-3 to TRBJ2-2, with D possibly being TRBD2 (5 bases). The CDR3 spans 13 residues. Germline V gene data show CDR1 as ENHRY and CDR2 as SYGVKD. Trimming pared 11 bases from V and 1 base from J, leaving 11 bases between. The DNA of the CDR3 is TGTGCCTCCGGGATCCTGAACACCGGGGAGCTGTTTTTT. It yields the protein CASGILNTGELFF.

This chain connects TRBV27 to TRBJ2-4, with 10 bases fitting TRBD2. The J call could be wrong; TRBJ2-7 is a better fit for the DNA end. Germline assignment: CDR1 MNHEY and CDR2 SMNVEV (reference sequence). The CDR3 covers 15 residues. This chain's CDR3 is CASSPGTSVAHEQYF. The CDR3 bases are TGTGCCAGCAGCCCCGGGACTAGCGTAGCCCACGAGCAGTACTTC.

At least ten counts were recorded for this clonotype. The CDR3 nucleotides read TGCAGCGTTGTGACAGGGGTGACCTACGAGCAGTACTTC. This translates into CSVVTGVTYEQYF. This chain connects TRBV29-1 to TRBJ2-7; 8 bases align to TRBD1. This CDR3 contains 13 residues. Unmatched junction bases numbered 4, after V lost 4 bases and J lost 2 bases. Germline CDR1 reads SQVTM; CDR2 reads ANQGSEA.

About this clonotype: The junction differs from germline at one of its ends, possibly a read error. The genes are TRBV7-2 and TRBJ2-1; a weak D match, TRBD2 (6 bases). The V gene's germline CDR1 is SGHTA and CDR2 FQGNSA. The CDR3 is made up of 14 amino acids. The CDR3 protein is CASSLSGDYNERFF. Written as DNA, the CDR3 is TGTGCCAGCAGCTTATCGGGAGACTACAATGAGCGGTTCTTC. The complete variable domain, with remaining parts taken from reference TRBV7-2 and TRBJ2-1, reads GAGVSQSPSNKVTEKGKDVELRCDPISGHTALYWYRQSLGQGLEFLIYFQGNSAPDKSGLPSDRFSAERTGGSVSTLTIQRTQQEDSAVYLCASSLSGDYNERFFGPGTRLTVL.

This clonotype was observed a handful of times. The chain links TRBV7-2 to TRBJ2-5, with 7 bases matching TRBD2. Germline-derived CDR1 and CDR2 are SGHTA and FQGNSA. The CDR3 covers 16 residues. With 3 bases clipped from V and 1 base from J, the junction kept 8 bases outside the gene matches. CDR3 region: CASSLDRLAAQETQYF. The CDR3 DNA sequence: TGTGCCAGCAGCTTGGATAGACTAGCAGCCCAAGAGACCCAGTACTTC.

This chain joins TRBV15 and TRBJ2-1; 10 bases agree with TRBD2. V dropped 3 bases and J dropped 7; count of bases not matched to a gene: 12. This CDR3 contains 17 residues. Germline CDR1 and CDR2: LNHNV and YYDKDF (reference sequence). The CDR3 bases are TGTGCCACCAGCAGTAACAAGAGAGCGGGGGGGAAGAATGAGCAGTTCTTC. Translated, it gives CATSSNKRAGGKNEQFF.

The chain couples TRBV3-1 to TRBJ1-5, with D unclear. The ends were cut back, 0 bases at V and 7 bases at J, with 13 bases in the middle. The CDR3 is 15 amino acids. Per the germline V gene, CDR1 is LGHDT and CDR2 is YNNKEL (reference sequence). The CDR3, as DNA: TGTGCCAGCAGCCAAGATCGGGGTATAGTACAGCCCCAGCATTTT. Amino acids: CASSQDRGIVQPQHF.

This clonotype turned up a few times. V is TRBV12-3 or TRBV12-4 and J is TRBJ1-1, with 9 bases lining up with TRBD1. CDR3 length: 13 amino acids. Losses at the gene ends were 6 bases for V and 8 bases for J; bases not matched to a gene: 7. The CDR3 DNA sequence: TGTGCCAGCAGACTGGACAGGGGCAAAGAAGCTTTCTTT. It yields the protein CASRLDRGKEAFF.

The rearrangement links TRBV29-1 to TRBJ2-1; D may be TRBD2 (6 bases). V was clipped by 3 bases and J by 9 bases, with 21 bases between them. The CDR3 consists of 15 residues. Germline V gives CDR1 SQVTM, CDR2 ANQGSEA. The CDR3 here is CSVEVTSRGVGEQFF. The CDR3 DNA reads TGCAGCGTTGAGGTAACTTCCCGCGGGGTGGGTGAGCAGTTCTTC.

The rearrangement links TRBV29-1 to TRBJ1-1; D gene unclear. Trimming cost V 6 bases and J 2 bases, with 16 bases left between them. Germline CDR1 SQVTM, CDR2 ANQGSEA. CDR3 length: 14 amino acids. The CDR3 DNA follows: TGCAGCGTGGACGAATCCGGGAGTAACACTGAAGCTTTCTTT. Translation: CSVDESGSNTEAFF.

The V gene is TRBV7-9, the J gene TRBJ2-1, with TRBD2 matching 8 bases. Germline lookup yields CDR1 SEHNR and CDR2 FQNEAQ (reference sequence). The trim removed 5 bases at V and 0 bases at J, leaving 15 bases unmatched. The CDR3 consists of 19 residues. CDR3 DNA sequence: TGTGCCAGCAGCCCCCGGAGGGCTAGCGGGCTAAGCTCCTACAATGAGCAGTTCTTC. Amino acids: CASSPRRASGLSSYNEQFF.

This clonotype was observed a handful of times. V is TRBV28 and J is TRBJ1-5; 12 bases map to TRBD1. The CDR3 totals 14 residues. V lost 4 bases and J lost 7; bases outside the gene matches: 2. In germline, CDR1 is MDHEN, CDR2 SYDVKM. CDR3 coding DNA: TGTGCCAGCAGTTCCGGGACAGGGGGCCAGCCCCAGCATTTT. It is translated as CASSSGTGGQPQHF.